Sequencing of this T cell receptor beta chain was carried out in a study of tumor-infiltrating lymphocytes in glioblastoma multiforme. Findings and caveats of the study: The TCR and somatic mutation analysis included just one glioblastoma patient. T cells were not sorted into functional subsets.

The CDR3 totals 12 residues. Looked up from germline, CDR1 is SQVTM and CDR2 is ANQGSEA. Trimming removed 3 bases from V and 8 bases from J, with 10 bases in between. A word on this clonotype: Its antigen is not known.

TCRB libraries came from RNA via three nested multiplex PCR rounds. TCRdb re-called the multiplex PCR reads with MiXCR, one entry per CDR3 protein. The table records some 10,000 distinct CDR3 sequences, roughly 70% of them present only once. What was sequenced was brain tumor tissue. The TCR originated in a male donor with glioblastoma. The rearrangement links TRBV29-1 to TRBJ2-2, with D possibly TRBD2 on 5 matching bases. The CDR3 region is CSVERVRGELFF. The CDR3 DNA is TGCAGCGTTGAGAGGGTTCGGGGGGAGCTGTTTTTT.